The 17 T cell receptor beta chains presented below share a single source sample, sequenced in a study of PD-1 blockade in classical Hodgkin lymphoma. Time point: cycle 4 day 1 (C4D1), after five to seven weeks of nivolumab. Each patient experienced a relapse that followed autologous stem cell transplantation, and brentuximab vedotin exposure varied. The repertoire was sequenced with immunoSEQ multiplex PCR; TCRdb's copy has only in-frame clones and lacks some. The sample has tens of thousands of clones, roughly 73% seen once. The specimen was peripheral blood mononuclear cells (PBMCs), collected before the fourth cycle of nivolumab. Every receptor here comes from a human donor with classical Hodgkin lymphoma.

The CDR3 region is CASSFSQSNSPLHF. CDR3 sequence (DNA): TGTGCCAGCAGCTTTTCTCAGTCTAATTCACCCCTCCACTTT. The V gene is TRBV11-2, the J gene TRBJ1-6; no clear D gene. Per germline, CDR1 SGHAT and CDR2 FQNNGV. The CDR3 covers 14 residues. V was cut by 3 bases and J by 6 bases, with 9 bases left in between.

Note on this clone: Other nucleotide sequences in the sample specify the same CDR3. The chain recombines TRBV28 with TRBJ1-2, with D tentatively TRBD1 (5 bases). This CDR3 contains 12 residues. Trimming cost V 8 bases and J 4 bases, with 11 bases left between them. CDR1 MDHEN and CDR2 SYDVKM come from the germline V gene. Written as DNA, the CDR3 is TGTGCCAGCTCTCCAAGGGGCTATGGCTACACCTTC. Translating gives CASSPRGYGYTF.

The rearrangement uses TRBV11-2 and TRBJ1-1; tentatively, D is TRBD1 (6 bases). The CDR3 length is 12 residues. In germline, CDR1 is SGHAT, CDR2 FQNNGV. The CDR3 DNA reads TGTGCTGGGGGCCATGACGGCACTGAAGCTTTCTTT. Protein sequence: CAGGHDGTEAFF. Looking up the rest from reference TRBV11-2 and TRBJ1-1 gives the full variable domain: EAGVAQSPRYKIIEKRQSVAFWCNPISGHATLYWYQQILGQGPKLLIQFQNNGVVDDSQLPKDRFSAERLKGVDSTLKIQPAKLEDSAVYLCAGGHDGTEAFFGQGTRLTVV.

The rearrangement links TRBV4-2 to TRBJ1-3; unclear D gene. Germline V CDR1 and CDR2: LGHNA, YNFKEQ. This CDR3 has 13 residues. The germline V and J ends were trimmed by 2 bases and 0 bases, with 2 bases remaining between them. Here the CDR3 reads CASSQTSGNTIYF. Here the CDR3 DNA reads TGTGCCAGCAGCCAAACCTCTGGAAACACCATATATTTT.

With respect to this clone: Other DNA variants within this sample encode the same CDR3. The J gene is TRBJ2-5, the V gene TRBV15, with 7 bases fitting TRBD2. Germline V gives CDR1 LNHNV, CDR2 YYDKDF (reference sequence). This CDR3 is built from 14 residues. The V and J ends lost 0 bases and 2 bases, in that order; junction bases with no gene match: 0. CDR3 in DNA: TGTGCCACCAGCAGAGAGGGACTACAAGAGACCCAGTACTTC. Translated: CATSREGLQETQYF.

The chain carries TRBV18 and TRBJ1-4; the D is unclear. The CDR3 length is 18 residues. Germline lookup yields CDR1 KGHSH and CDR2 LQKENI. With 0 bases removed from V and 0 bases from J, the gap between germline ends came to 14 bases. The CDR3 region is CASSPPGQLIATNEKLFF. The CDR3 DNA sequence: TGTGCCAGCTCACCACCTGGGCAGTTAATTGCAACTAATGAAAAACTGTTTTTT.

The genes are TRBV25-1 and TRBJ2-7, with D possibly TRBD1 on 6 matching bases. This CDR3 is built from 15 residues. Deletions cut 3 bases from V and 1 base from J, with 13 bases between. Germline CDR1 and CDR2: MGHDK and SYGVNS. The CDR3 nucleotides read TGTGCCAGCAGTGACACGACAGGTGGGTCCTACGAGCAGTACTTC. This codes for CASSDTTGGSYEQYF.

In nucleotides, the CDR3 is TGTGCCACACACAGGGGGCCTATCCAAAACGAGCAGTACTTC. As protein: CATHRGPIQNEQYF. The gene calls are TRBV6-5 and TRBJ2-7; 9 bases map to TRBD1. Germline CDR1 and CDR2: MNHEY and SVGAGI. The V segment lost 10 bases and the J segment 5 bases; nucleotides outside the gene matches: 12. The CDR3 length is 14 residues.

The chain links TRBV6-5 to TRBJ1-3, with D possibly matching TRBD1 (5 bases). Trimming removed 7 bases from V and 0 bases from J, with 10 bases in between. CDR3 length: 14 amino acids. CDR1 MNHEY and CDR2 SVGAGI come from the germline V gene. CDR3: CASTRGTSGNTIYF. The CDR3 DNA reads TGTGCCAGCACTCGGGGGACCTCTGGAAACACCATATATTTT.

The chain links TRBV15 to TRBJ2-4; 12 positions match TRBD1. The germline gives CDR1 LNHNV, CDR2 YYDKDF (reference sequence). The CDR3 length is 18 residues. Unmatched junction bases numbered 7, after V lost 1 base and J lost 3 bases. CDR3 DNA: TGTGCCACCAGCAGAGCGGGACAGGGGGCGGGAGGCAAAAACATTCAGTACTTC. Encoded protein: CATSRAGQGAGGKNIQYF.

The rearrangement joins TRBV6-1 to TRBJ2-5; TRBD2 matches at 12 bases. The germline V gene encodes CDR1 MNHNS and CDR2 SASEGT. V shed 4 bases, J shed 1 base, and the junction held 4 bases outside the gene matches. The CDR3 sequence is 16 residues long. The CDR3 DNA reads TGTGCCAGCAGTGGACTAGCGGGAGTTGGCCAAGAGACCCAGTACTTC. It yields the protein CASSGLAGVGQETQYF.

The chain has TRBV4-3 and TRBJ2-1, with TRBD1 matching 12 bases. With V trimmed by 0 bases and J by 7 bases, 10 bases remained unmatched. The germline CDR1 and CDR2 sequences are LGHNA and YSLEER. The length of the CDR3 is 18 residues. The CDR3 sequence is CASSQDGAGTGGWNEQFF. The DNA for the CDR3 is TGCGCCAGCAGCCAAGATGGGGCCGGGACAGGGGGCTGGAATGAGCAGTTCTTC.

The chain combines TRBV10-3 with TRBJ2-1; D not certain. Germline V gene data show CDR1 as ENHRY and CDR2 as SYGVKD. With 2 bases removed from V and 8 bases from J, the gap between germline ends came to 10 bases. The CDR3 spans 13 residues. CDR3 residues: CAISEQRGDEQFF. DNA of the CDR3: TGTGCCATCAGTGAGCAACGCGGCGATGAGCAGTTCTTC.

CDR3: CASSLDGGGTDTQYF. CDR3 DNA: TGTGCCAGCAGCTTAGATGGGGGTGGCACAGATACGCAGTATTTT. This chain uses TRBV11-2 with TRBJ2-3; the D gene could be TRBD1 or TRBD2 (5 bases each). The germline CDR1 and CDR2 sequences are SGHAT and FQNNGV. V lost 0 bases, J lost 1 base, and 8 bases lay in between. The CDR3 covers 15 residues.

The DNA for the CDR3 is TGTGCCAGCAGCACACAGGGGACGAAATACGAGCAGTACTTC. Translated, it gives CASSTQGTKYEQYF. The chain links TRBV6-5 to TRBJ2-7; 7 nucleotides align to TRBD1. The germline V gene encodes CDR1 MNHEY and CDR2 SVGAGI. This CDR3 region has 14 residues. Trimming removed 6 bases from V and 4 bases from J; junction bases left unmatched: 9.

The rearrangement links TRBV11-2 to TRBJ1-2; the D gene is possibly TRBD1 (6 bases). Germline CDR1 reads SGHAT; CDR2 reads FQNNGV. V lost 1 base and J lost 8, with 14 bases in between. This CDR3 is built from 14 residues. The CDR3 region is CASSLARTGYGYTF. CDR3 DNA sequence: TGTGCCAGCAGCTTAGCCCGTACAGGGTACGGCTACACCTTC.

This clone was seen only once. The same CDR3 also results from other DNA sequences found in this sample. CDR3 DNA sequence: TGTGCCAGCAGTGTAGGGGAGACCCAGTACTTC. Amino acid sequence: CASSVGETQYF. The rearrangement uses TRBV2 and TRBJ2-5; D unclear. Trimming left V 4 bases short and J 5 bases short, with 5 bases between. The CDR3 loop spans 11 amino acids. CDR1 is SNHLY, CDR2 FYNNEI, per germline.